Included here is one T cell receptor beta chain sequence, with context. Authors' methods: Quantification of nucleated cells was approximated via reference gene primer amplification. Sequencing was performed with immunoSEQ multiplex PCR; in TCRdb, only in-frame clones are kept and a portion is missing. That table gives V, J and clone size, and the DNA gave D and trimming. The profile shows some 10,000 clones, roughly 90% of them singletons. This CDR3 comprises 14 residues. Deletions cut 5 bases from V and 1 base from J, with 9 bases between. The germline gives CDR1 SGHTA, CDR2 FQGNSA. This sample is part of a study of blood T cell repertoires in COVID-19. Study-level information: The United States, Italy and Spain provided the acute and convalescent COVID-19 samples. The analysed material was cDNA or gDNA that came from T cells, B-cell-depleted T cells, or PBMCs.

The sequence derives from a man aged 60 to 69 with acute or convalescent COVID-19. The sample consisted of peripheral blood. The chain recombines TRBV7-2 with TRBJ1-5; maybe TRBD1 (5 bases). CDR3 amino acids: CASSGAWSNQPQHF. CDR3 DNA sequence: TGTGCCAGCAGCGGGGCGTGGAGCAATCAGCCCCAGCATTTT.